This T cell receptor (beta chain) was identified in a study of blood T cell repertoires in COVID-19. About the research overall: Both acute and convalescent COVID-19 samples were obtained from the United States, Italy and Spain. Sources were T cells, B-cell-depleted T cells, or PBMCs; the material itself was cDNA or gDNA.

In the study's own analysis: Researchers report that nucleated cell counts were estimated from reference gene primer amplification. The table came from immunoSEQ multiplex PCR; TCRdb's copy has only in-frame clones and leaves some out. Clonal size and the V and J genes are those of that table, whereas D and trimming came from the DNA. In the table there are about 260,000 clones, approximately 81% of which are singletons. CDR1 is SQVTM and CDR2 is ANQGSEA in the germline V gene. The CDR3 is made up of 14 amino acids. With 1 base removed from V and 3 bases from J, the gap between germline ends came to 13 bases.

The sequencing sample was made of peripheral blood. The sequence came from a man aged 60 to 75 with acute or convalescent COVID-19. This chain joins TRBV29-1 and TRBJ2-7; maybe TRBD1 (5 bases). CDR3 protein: CSVEGVGAYYEQYF. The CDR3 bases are TGCAGCGTTGAAGGGGTAGGGGCGTACTACGAGCAGTACTTC.